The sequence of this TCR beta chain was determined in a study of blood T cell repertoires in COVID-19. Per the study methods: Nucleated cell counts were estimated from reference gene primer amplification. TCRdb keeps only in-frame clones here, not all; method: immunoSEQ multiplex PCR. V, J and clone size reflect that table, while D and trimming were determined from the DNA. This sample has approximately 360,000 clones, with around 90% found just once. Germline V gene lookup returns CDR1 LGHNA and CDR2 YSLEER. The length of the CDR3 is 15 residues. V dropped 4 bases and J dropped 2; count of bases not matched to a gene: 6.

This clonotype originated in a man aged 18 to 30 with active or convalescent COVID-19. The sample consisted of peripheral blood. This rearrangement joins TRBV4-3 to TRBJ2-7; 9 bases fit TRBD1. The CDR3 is CASSRSGTGTYEQYF. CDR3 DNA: TGCGCCAGCAGCCGGTCCGGGACAGGGACCTACGAGCAGTACTTC.